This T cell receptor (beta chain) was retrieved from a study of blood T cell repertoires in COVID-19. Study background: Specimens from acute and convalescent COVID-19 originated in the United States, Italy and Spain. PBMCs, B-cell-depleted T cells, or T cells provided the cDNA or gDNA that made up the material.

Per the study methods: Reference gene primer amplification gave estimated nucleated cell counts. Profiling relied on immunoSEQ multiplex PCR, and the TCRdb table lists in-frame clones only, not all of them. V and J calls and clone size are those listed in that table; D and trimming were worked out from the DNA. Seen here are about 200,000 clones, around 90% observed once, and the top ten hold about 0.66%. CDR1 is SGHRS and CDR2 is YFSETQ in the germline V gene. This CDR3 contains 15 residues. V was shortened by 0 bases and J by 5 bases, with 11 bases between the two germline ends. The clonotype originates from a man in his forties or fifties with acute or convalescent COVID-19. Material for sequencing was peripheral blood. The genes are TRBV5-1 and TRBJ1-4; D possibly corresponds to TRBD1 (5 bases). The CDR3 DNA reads TGCGCCAGCAGCTTGGAAGGGGCATCGAATGAAAAACTGTTTTTT. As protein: CASSLEGASNEKLFF.